Listed here are 28 T cell receptor beta chains from one sample, sequenced in a study of CD8 T cells in Susac syndrome. Reverse transcription used about 0.45 to 1 ug RNA and random hexamers. TCRdb re-called the immunoSEQ multiplex PCR reads through MiXCR, storing one row per CDR3 protein. Of about 440,000 distinct CDR3 sequences listed, approximately 85% are singletons. The sequencing input was CD8+ T cells from PBMCs. The origin of the receptors is a human donor with multiple sclerosis.

This chain connects TRBV6-6 to TRBJ1-1; D is undetermined. The CDR3 is made up of 10 amino acids. V lost 2 bases, J lost 12 bases, and 7 bases lay in between. Germline CDR1 is MNHNY and CDR2 is SVGAGI (reference sequence). CDR3 residues: CASSYPTPFF. The CDR3 DNA follows: TGTGCCAGCAGTTACCCCACACCTTTCTTT.

The CDR3 DNA reads as TGTGCCAGCAGTTTGGGACTAGCGGGGGAAGATACGCAGTATTTT. This translates into CASSLGLAGEDTQYF. This chain uses TRBV2 with TRBJ2-3; 14 bases align to TRBD2. Per the germline V gene, CDR1 is SNHLY and CDR2 is FYNNEI. V shed 5 bases, J shed 5 bases, and the junction held 3 bases outside the gene matches. CDR3 length: 15 residues. Looking up the rest from reference TRBV2 and TRBJ2-3 gives the full variable domain: EPEVTQTPSHQVTQMGQEVILRCVPISNHLYFYWYRQILGQKVEFLVSFYNNEISEKSEIFDDQFSVERPDGSNFTLKIRSTKLEDSAMYFCASSLGLAGEDTQYFGPGTRLTVL.

The chain links TRBV24-1 to TRBJ2-3; tentatively, D is TRBD2 (7 bases). Germline V gene lookup returns CDR1 KGHDR and CDR2 SFDVKD. The CDR3 sequence is 14 residues long. V lost 3 bases and J 5 bases, leaving 11 bases between the germline ends. The CDR3 protein is CATSDGGAGDTQYF. As DNA, the CDR3 is TGTGCCACCAGTGATGGGGGGGCCGGAGATACGCAGTATTTT.

This chain uses TRBV3-1 with TRBJ1-4; no firm D call. This CDR3 has 15 residues. With 2 bases removed from V and 4 bases from J, the gap between germline ends came to 11 bases. Germline V lookup: CDR1 LGHDT, CDR2 YNNKEL (reference sequence). The DNA for the CDR3 is TGTGCCAGCAGCCAATGGAAAGGGCGTAATGAAAAACTGTTTTTT. This translates into CASSQWKGRNEKLFF.

The V and J genes are TRBV7-7 and TRBJ2-3; 14 bases align to TRBD2. The CDR3 sequence is 15 residues long. After removal of 4 bases from V and 9 bases from J, the junction contained 6 bases not matched to a gene. Germline V lookup: CDR1 SSHAT, CDR2 FNYEAQ (reference sequence). The CDR3 coding sequence is TGTGCCAGCAGCTCTGAGACTAGCGGGGGGGCGACGCAGTATTTT. Amino acid sequence: CASSSETSGGATQYF.

The chain joins TRBV28 to TRBJ2-1; 7 nucleotides align to TRBD1. Germline V gene data show CDR1 as MDHEN and CDR2 as SYDVKM. The CDR3 is 15 residues long. V lost 0 bases to trimming and J lost 2 bases; unmatched junction nucleotides: 1. CDR3 nucleotides: TGTGCCAGCAGTTTATGGACAGGGACCTACAATGAGCAGTTCTTC. Translating it yields CASSLWTGTYNEQFF.

The genes are TRBV15 and TRBJ2-7; 7 bases are shared with TRBD1. CDR3 size: 16 residues. Germline loops: CDR1 LNHNV, CDR2 YYDKDF (reference sequence). V dropped 0 bases and J dropped 11; count of bases not matched to a gene: 16. CDR3 nucleotides: TGTGCCACCAGCAGAGACCCCTCACTGACAGGGTTAGAGAAGTACTTC. Protein sequence: CATSRDPSLTGLEKYF.

J is TRBJ2-1 and V is TRBV4-2; TRBD1 aligns across 8 bases. The V gene end was trimmed by 8 bases and the J gene end by 8 bases; junction bases not matched to a gene: 5. Germline V CDR1 and CDR2: LGHNA, YNFKEQ. The CDR3 loop spans 12 amino acids. The CDR3 DNA sequence: TGTGCCAGCTCGGACAGGGCCGATGAGCAGTTCTTC. This codes for CASSDRADEQFF.

The V and J genes are TRBV14 and TRBJ2-7; 7 bases align to TRBD1. Germline-derived CDR1 and CDR2 are SGHDN and FVKESK. After removal of 1 base from V and 3 bases from J, the junction contained 12 bases not matched to a gene. This CDR3 spans 17 amino acids. CDR3 sequence (DNA): TGTGCCAGCAGCCAAGGCCACCTCAGGGGGAACAACTACGAGCAGTACTTC. This sequence encodes CASSQGHLRGNNYEQYF.

The chain has TRBV20-1 and TRBJ2-5; 13 bases line up with TRBD2. Germline lookup yields CDR1 DFQATT and CDR2 SNEGSKA (reference sequence). CDR3 length equals 17 residues. With 0 bases clipped from V and 2 bases from J, the junction kept 6 bases outside the gene matches. Written as DNA, the CDR3 is TGCAGTGCTAGAGATAAAGGGACTAGCGGGATACAAGAGACCCAGTACTTC. Encoded protein: CSARDKGTSGIQETQYF.

The chain carries TRBV12-3 or TRBV12-4 and TRBJ2-3; 8 bases are a match to TRBD1. Germline trimming cut 7 bases from V and 4 bases from J; bases unmatched to any gene: 13. The CDR3 has 16 residues. DNA of the CDR3: TGTGCCAGCACCTGCATATCAGGGGGCCCCGCAGATACGCAGTATTTT. Translating it yields CASTCISGGPADTQYF.

The V and J genes are TRBV28 and TRBJ2-3; D unresolved. Germline V gene data show CDR1 as MDHEN and CDR2 as SYDVKM. V lost 4 bases, J lost 0 bases, and 11 bases lay in between. The CDR3 loop spans 15 amino acids. The CDR3 sequence: CASSSIQISTDTQYF. The CDR3 DNA sequence: TGTGCCAGCAGTTCCATTCAGATTAGCACAGATACGCAGTATTTT.

The chain links TRBV5-6 to TRBJ1-5; 8 bases match TRBD1. The V and J ends lost 0 bases and 7 bases, in that order; junction bases with no gene match: 9. CDR3 size: 16 residues. Per the germline V gene, CDR1 is SGHDT and CDR2 is YYEEEE. CDR3 sequence: CASSLGGQGAWQPQHF. The CDR3 coding sequence is TGTGCCAGCAGCTTGGGTGGGCAGGGGGCTTGGCAGCCCCAGCATTTT.

This clonotype came up a few times. The chain employs TRBV19 and TRBJ2-7; maybe TRBD2 (5 bases). Trimming stripped 4 bases from V and 0 bases from J, with 10 bases between. The germline V gene encodes CDR1 LNHDA and CDR2 SQIVND (reference sequence). The CDR3 is 14 amino acids. Written as DNA, the CDR3 is TGTGCCAGTAGTACCTTTGGGAGCTCCTACGAGCAGTACTTC. As protein: CASSTFGSSYEQYF.

This clonotype has just one count. The rearrangement joins TRBV4-1 to TRBJ1-2; 10 bases align to TRBD1. With V trimmed by 3 bases and J by 5 bases, 12 bases remained unmatched. From germline, CDR1 is MGHRA and CDR2 YSYEKL. The CDR3 loop spans 17 amino acids. The CDR3 region has the DNA TGCGCCAGCAGCCAGGTTCACCCGGGACAGGGGATGTATGGCTACACCTTC. This codes for CASSQVHPGQGMYGYTF.

Comment on this clonotype: The junction shows a germline mismatch at one end, possibly a read error. This chain uses TRBV11-2 with TRBJ1-1, with 10 nucleotides matching TRBD1. The CDR3 contains 12 residues. Germline CDR1 SGHAT, CDR2 FQNNGV. CDR3 DNA: TGTGCCAGCAGCTTATCCGGGACAGGGGTCGGCTTT. Translating it yields CASSLSGTGVGF.

This chain links TRBV25-1 with TRBJ1-2; D gene uncertain. This CDR3 spans 19 amino acids. Trimming pared 0 bases from V and 2 bases from J, leaving 22 bases between. Germline values: CDR1 MGHDK, CDR2 SYGVNS. The CDR3 DNA sequence: TGTGCCAGCAGTGAATATTTTGACGGGCAACAGCCCCTGAACTATGGCTACACCTTC. It yields the protein CASSEYFDGQQPLNYGYTF.

The chain couples TRBV15 to TRBJ2-1; D is undetermined. This CDR3 region has 16 residues. Germline V lookup: CDR1 LNHNV, CDR2 YYDKDF (reference sequence). V was shortened by 3 bases and J by 8 bases, with 20 bases between the two germline ends. This CDR3 is CATSSLLTTFWHEQFF. For the CDR3, the DNA is TGTGCCACCAGCAGTCTTTTGACCACCTTCTGGCATGAGCAGTTCTTC.

The chain carries TRBV6-5 and TRBJ1-1; D not certain. Germline V gives CDR1 MNHEY, CDR2 SVGAGI. This CDR3 is 14 amino acids long. V lost 7 bases, J lost 3 bases, and 15 bases lay in between. CDR3 amino acids: CASMDDFRDTEAFF. As DNA, the CDR3 is TGTGCCAGCATGGACGATTTTAGGGACACTGAAGCTTTCTTT.

V is TRBV11-2 and J is TRBJ1-2; unclear D gene. The V gene lost 5 bases and the J gene lost 7 bases, with 14 bases spanning the gap. The germline V gene has CDR1 SGHAT and CDR2 FQNNGV. The CDR3 sequence is 13 residues long. The CDR3 loop reads CASSLVNGFGYTF. The CDR3 DNA sequence: TGTGCCAGCAGCCTCGTGAACGGGTTTGGCTACACCTTC.

The V call is TRBV6-5, the J call TRBJ2-1; D gene ambiguous. This CDR3 spans 14 amino acids. The germline CDR1 and CDR2 sequences are MNHEY and SVGAGI. Between the trimmed V and J ends, which lost 0 bases and 5 bases, there was a span of 8 bases. This CDR3 reads CASSYSMPNNEQFF. The CDR3 nucleotides are TGTGCCAGCAGTTACTCGATGCCGAACAATGAGCAGTTCTTC.

The chain employs TRBV4-1 and TRBJ1-1, with D hard to call. Germline-derived CDR1 and CDR2 are MGHRA and YSYEKL. The V gene lost 4 bases and the J gene lost 0 bases, with 15 bases spanning the gap. This CDR3 spans 16 amino acids. In DNA form, the CDR3 reads TGCGCCAGCAGCCCCTTTGGTCAAGGGATGAACACTGAAGCTTTCTTT. It is translated as CASSPFGQGMNTEAFF.

J is TRBJ1-5 and V is TRBV4-1; 10 nucleotides agree with TRBD1. This CDR3 region has 15 residues. Germline-derived CDR1 and CDR2 are MGHRA and YSYEKL. V trimming: 3 bases; J trimming: 8 bases; junction bases outside the gene matches: 7. The chain's CDR3 is CASSHATGGWEPQHF. DNA of the CDR3: TGCGCCAGCAGCCATGCGACAGGGGGCTGGGAGCCCCAGCATTTT.

The chain is built from TRBV7-9 and TRBJ2-7; 9 nucleotides line up with TRBD1. The CDR3 totals 16 residues. With 5 bases clipped from V and 2 bases from J, the junction kept 10 bases outside the gene matches. The germline gives CDR1 SEHNR, CDR2 FQNEAQ (reference sequence). Here the CDR3 reads CASSPHAGQGPYEQYF. CDR3 in DNA: TGTGCCAGCAGCCCCCATGCGGGACAGGGCCCCTACGAGCAGTACTTC.

This sequence joins TRBV6-5 and TRBJ2-7, with D perhaps matching TRBD1 (6 bases). The CDR3 runs to 17 residues. Germline V gives CDR1 MNHEY, CDR2 SVGAGI. Trimming removed 2 bases from V and 0 bases from J, with 17 bases in between. DNA for the CDR3: TGTGCCAGCAGTTACATTCGTGACAGGACGAGCTCCTACGAGCAGTACTTC. This codes for CASSYIRDRTSSYEQYF.

This rearrangement joins TRBV19 to TRBJ2-1; D may be TRBD1 or TRBD2 (5 bases each). The V end lost 3 bases, the J end lost 10 bases, and 10 bases lay between the germline ends. The CDR3 runs 12 residues. The germline gives CDR1 LNHDA, CDR2 SQIVND (reference sequence). The CDR3 loop is CASSILGDEQFF. CDR3 nucleotide sequence: TGTGCCAGTAGTATCTTAGGGGACGAGCAGTTCTTC.

This clonotype was observed a single time. The rearrangement joins TRBV20-1 to TRBJ1-4, with D hard to call. Trimming took 0 bases from V and 8 from J, leaving 16 bases between them. The CDR3 is made up of 15 amino acids. Germline CDR1 reads DFQATT; CDR2 reads SNEGSKA (reference sequence). This CDR3 is CSARDRAGLGEKLFF. Here the CDR3 DNA reads TGCAGTGCTAGAGATCGGGCGGGCCTTGGAGAAAAACTGTTTTTT.

This clonotype appeared once. The CDR3 reads CASSREPGQGSGYEQYF. CDR3 in DNA: TGTGCCAGCAGCCGGGAGCCGGGACAGGGGAGCGGCTACGAGCAGTACTTC. The V gene is TRBV27, the J gene TRBJ2-7, with 10 bases identical to TRBD1. Per the germline V gene, CDR1 is MNHEY and CDR2 is SMNVEV (reference sequence). V lost 6 bases to trimming and J lost 3 bases; unmatched junction nucleotides: 14. The length of the CDR3 is 17 residues.